This T cell receptor (beta chain) was recorded in a study of T cells after yellow fever vaccination. The CDR3 runs 12 residues. Trimming pared 6 bases from V and 2 bases from J, leaving 7 bases between. Germline loops: CDR1 MGHDK, CDR2 SYGVNS. TCRdb fed the 5' RACE reads into MiXCR, producing one record per CDR3 protein. The sample yields some 320,000 distinct CDR3 sequences, over 3.5% seen once. The sample in question was PBMCs, obtained 15 days after the yellow fever booster vaccination. The clonotype was recovered from a man between 18 and 29 years old who received the YFV17D yellow fever vaccine. The chain recombines TRBV25-1 with TRBJ1-2; D remains unclear. This CDR3 reads CASRQTNYGYTF. The CDR3 DNA sequence: TGTGCCAGCAGACAGACCAACTATGGCTACACCTTC.